This passage covers 30 T cell receptor beta chains from one sample sequenced in a study of T cell changes during pregnancy in multiple sclerosis. The data were produced by immunoSEQ multiplex PCR, yet TCRdb's version contains in-frame clones alone and is incomplete. In the table there are tens of thousands of clones, about 91% of which are singletons. This material consisted of CD4+ T cells from peripheral blood mononuclear cells, taken in the second trimester of pregnancy. The receptors derive from a female donor with multiple sclerosis, enrolled in a pregnancy study.

The chain joins TRBV28 to TRBJ2-7, with D tentatively TRBD2 (5 bases). The CDR3 contains 14 residues. Trimming took off 5 bases at V and 0 bases at J, with 11 bases between the two ends. Germline V gene sequence: CDR1 MDHEN, CDR2 SYDVKM. In DNA, the CDR3 is TGTGCCAGCAGTCTGGCTAGCTTCTCCTACGAGCAGTACTTC. Protein: CASSLASFSYEQYF.

The chain combines TRBV5-1 with TRBJ1-1, with 7 bases matching TRBD1. Germline CDR1 and CDR2: SGHRS and YFSETQ. V was clipped by 0 bases and J by 7 bases; unmatched bases: 3. The CDR3 runs 13 residues. The CDR3 reads CASSLVAGGEAFF. CDR3 in DNA: TGCGCCAGCAGCTTGGTGGCAGGGGGTGAAGCTTTCTTT.

The chain employs TRBV9 and TRBJ2-1; D is unresolved. This CDR3 comprises 11 residues. The germline CDR1 and CDR2 sequences are SGDLS and YYNGEE. Trimming removed 3 bases at V and 7 bases at J, with 5 bases between. CDR3 in amino acids: CASSGINEQFF. The CDR3 DNA sequence: TGTGCCAGCAGCGGTATAAATGAGCAGTTCTTC.

The chain couples TRBV6-5 to TRBJ1-1, with D hard to call. The germline CDR1 and CDR2 sequences are MNHEY and SVGAGI. CDR3 length: 15 amino acids. V shed 3 bases and J shed 0 bases, with 11 bases lying between them. Here the CDR3 reads CASSYLPYMNTEAFF. CDR3 sequence (DNA): TGTGCCAGCAGTTATTTGCCCTATATGAACACTGAAGCTTTCTTT.

V usage is TRBV9 and J usage is TRBJ2-3; TRBD1 matches at 7 bases. The CDR3 sequence is 14 residues long. The J segment lost 0 bases and the V segment lost 5 bases, leaving 3 bases of the junction unmatched. Germline V gene lookup returns CDR1 SGDLS and CDR2 YYNGEE. Here the CDR3 reads CASRGDRSTDTQYF. In DNA form, the CDR3 reads TGTGCCAGCAGGGGGGACAGAAGCACAGATACGCAGTATTTT.

The chain uses TRBV28 and TRBJ1-1; the D is unclear. From germline, CDR1 is MDHEN and CDR2 SYDVKM. This CDR3 comprises 16 residues. Trimming removed 2 bases at V and 4 bases at J, with 17 bases between. The CDR3 is CASSLSPRAAVTEAFF. The CDR3 coding sequence is TGTGCCAGCAGTTTAAGTCCGCGGGCTGCTGTCACTGAAGCTTTCTTT. The variable domain in full, with the rest retrieved from reference TRBV28 and TRBJ1-1, is DVKVTQSSRYLVKRTGEKVFLECVQDMDHENMFWYRQDPGLGLRLIYFSYDVKMKEKGDIPEGYSVSREKKERFSLILESASTNQTSMYLCASSLSPRAAVTEAFFGQGTRLTVV.

This clone appeared once. The CDR3 DNA follows: TGTGCCAGCAGTTCCCTACGGACTAGGGGGTACTACGAGCAGTACTTC. Its translation is CASSSLRTRGYYEQYF. V usage is TRBV27 and J usage is TRBJ2-7; tentative D call: TRBD2 (7 bases). Per germline, CDR1 MNHEY and CDR2 SMNVEV (reference sequence). CDR3 length: 16 residues. The V gene lost 4 bases and the J gene lost 3 bases, with 19 bases spanning the gap.

V is TRBV11-3 and J is TRBJ1-1; unclear D gene. Germline V gene sequence: CDR1 SGHNT, CDR2 YENEEA. The germline V and J ends were trimmed by 1 base and 2 bases, with 5 bases remaining between them. The CDR3 sequence is 13 residues long. Here the CDR3 DNA reads TGTGCCAGCAGCTTAGGAGTTAACACTGAAGCTTTCTTT. Its translation: CASSLGVNTEAFF.

This clone was counted a single time. The CDR3 is CASSYSRDEQYF. DNA for the CDR3: TGTGCCAGCAGTTACTCGAGGGACGAGCAGTACTTC. The chain carries TRBV6-6 and TRBJ2-7; D might be TRBD2 (5 bases). This CDR3 contains 12 residues. Per germline, CDR1 MNHNY and CDR2 SVGAGI (reference sequence). V shed 0 bases and J shed 5 bases, with 5 bases lying between them.

This clone was picked up one time. The V gene is TRBV7-3, the J gene TRBJ1-1; TRBD1 agrees at 7 bases. V dropped 5 bases and J dropped 2; count of bases not matched to a gene: 8. Germline V gene lookup returns CDR1 SGHTA and CDR2 FQGTGA. The CDR3 sequence is 15 residues long. The CDR3 nucleotides are TGTGCCAGCAGCCCCCACGGGACAGCCAACACTGAAGCTTTCTTT. Translated: CASSPHGTANTEAFF.

This sequence joins TRBV7-3 and TRBJ1-1; D is uncertain. Germline V gives CDR1 SGHTA, CDR2 FQGTGA. This CDR3 is 13 amino acids long. Trimming took 2 bases from V and 7 from J, leaving 11 bases between them. The CDR3 spells CASSLRSSSEAFF. The CDR3, as DNA: TGTGCCAGCAGCTTACGTAGTTCGAGTGAAGCTTTCTTT.

The sample holds one count of this clone. The gene calls are TRBV6-5 and TRBJ2-2; no reliable D call. The CDR3 sequence is 14 residues long. V dropped 2 bases and J dropped 3 bases, with 7 bases sitting between them. The germline V gene encodes CDR1 MNHEY and CDR2 SVGAGI. CDR3 residues: CASSYGQDTGELFF. CDR3 nucleotides: TGTGCCAGCAGTTACGGGCAGGACACCGGGGAGCTGTTTTTT.

The rearrangement uses TRBV7-9 and TRBJ2-5; 12 bases align to TRBD2. CDR3 length: 15 residues. Germline trimming cut 4 bases from V and 4 bases from J; bases unmatched to any gene: 4. CDR1 SEHNR and CDR2 FQNEAQ come from the germline V gene (reference sequence). DNA for the CDR3: TGTGCCAGCAGCTCGACTAGCGGGGGAGGAGAGACCCAGTACTTC. Residues: CASSSTSGGGETQYF.

The gene calls are TRBV18 and TRBJ1-2, with 7 bases matching TRBD1. The CDR3 totals 13 residues. The V gene's germline CDR1 is KGHSH and CDR2 LQKENI. Trimming at V came to 6 bases and at J to 3 bases, leaving 4 bases not matched to a gene. The CDR3 DNA reads TGTGCCAGCTCCCCAACAGGGGACTATGGCTACACCTTC. Protein product: CASSPTGDYGYTF.

V and J are TRBV28 and TRBJ2-1, with a tentative D call TRBD2 (7 bases). V dropped 2 bases and J dropped 6 bases, with 11 bases sitting between them. Germline V gene sequence: CDR1 MDHEN, CDR2 SYDVKM. CDR3 length: 14 residues. DNA of the CDR3: TGTGCCAGCAGTTTAACAGGGAGGGGCAATGAGCAGTTCTTC. Its protein product is CASSLTGRGNEQFF. The full variable domain, with the rest looked up from reference TRBV28 and TRBJ2-1, is DVKVTQSSRYLVKRTGEKVFLECVQDMDHENMFWYRQDPGLGLRLIYFSYDVKMKEKGDIPEGYSVSREKKERFSLILESASTNQTSMYLCASSLTGRGNEQFFGPGTRLTVL.

V is TRBV5-1 and J is TRBJ2-7; 10 bases agree with TRBD2. Germline V lookup: CDR1 SGHRS, CDR2 YFSETQ. The V and J ends lost 4 bases and 1 base, in that order; junction bases with no gene match: 17. The CDR3 is made up of 19 amino acids. CDR3 loop: CASSPTGGRGLAVSYEQYF. CDR3 sequence (DNA): TGCGCCAGCAGCCCAACAGGGGGAAGAGGACTAGCGGTTTCCTACGAGCAGTACTTC.

The chain couples TRBV6-1 to TRBJ2-1; no clear D. Germline CDR1 reads MNHNS; CDR2 reads SASEGT. The CDR3 consists of 12 residues. The V and J ends lost 2 bases and 9 bases respectively, with 8 bases between them. The CDR3 DNA follows: TGTGCCAGCAGTGAAATCCTGTCTGAGCAGTTCTTC. Protein: CASSEILSEQFF.

The chain combines TRBV30 with TRBJ2-7; D is perhaps TRBD2 (6 bases). V shed 1 base and J shed 6 bases, with 10 bases lying between them. Germline CDR1 GTSNPN, CDR2 SVGIG (reference sequence). The CDR3 is made up of 12 amino acids. CDR3: CAWSEASVEQYF. The DNA of the CDR3 is TGTGCCTGGAGTGAGGCTAGCGTCGAGCAGTACTTC.

The chain links TRBV5-5 to TRBJ1-2; a weak D match, TRBD1 (6 bases). Trimming stripped 1 base from V and 5 bases from J, with 15 bases between. CDR1 SGHKS and CDR2 YYEKEE come from the germline V gene (reference sequence). CDR3 size: 15 residues. CDR3 nucleotide sequence: TGTGCCAGCAGCTTGTCGACAGGTTACTATTATGGCTACACCTTC. Translating gives CASSLSTGYYYGYTF.

This clone was found a few times. The V and J genes are TRBV19 and TRBJ1-2; 9 bases are shared with TRBD1. CDR1 is LNHDA, CDR2 SQIVND, per germline (reference sequence). The CDR3 loop spans 15 amino acids. V trimming: 3 bases; J trimming: 4 bases; junction bases outside the gene matches: 6. As DNA, the CDR3 is TGTGCCAGTAGTATGGGACAGGGTGGCGGCTATGGCTACACCTTC. Its translation is CASSMGQGGGYGYTF.

V and J are TRBV9 and TRBJ1-2; D possibly corresponds to TRBD1 (6 bases). Germline V gene data show CDR1 as SGDLS and CDR2 as YYNGEE. The CDR3 is 15 residues long. V lost 6 bases and J lost 4, with 19 bases in between. CDR3 region: CASTPEDRLSYGYTF. For the CDR3, the DNA is TGTGCCAGCACCCCGGAGGACAGATTGTCCTATGGCTACACCTTC. The entire variable domain, with the rest obtained from reference TRBV9 and TRBJ1-2, is as follows: DSGVTQTPKHLITATGQRVTLRCSPRSGDLSVYWYQQSLDQGLQFLIQYYNGEERAKGNILERFSAQQFPDLHSELNLSSLELGDSALYFCASTPEDRLSYGYTFGSGTRLTVV.

The J gene is TRBJ1-4, the V gene TRBV5-1; TRBD1 matches 9 bases. The germline V gene encodes CDR1 SGHRS and CDR2 YFSETQ. This CDR3 is built from 18 residues. V lost 0 bases to trimming and J lost 6 bases; unmatched junction nucleotides: 12. This CDR3 reads CASSLAPGQGKVDEKLFF. The CDR3 DNA sequence: TGCGCCAGCAGCTTGGCCCCGGGACAGGGAAAGGTTGATGAAAAACTGTTTTTT.

The chain carries TRBV28 and TRBJ1-3; possibly TRBD1 for D (6 bases). Germline CDR1 and CDR2: MDHEN and SYDVKM. This CDR3 has 17 amino acids. V lost 4 bases to trimming and J lost 2 bases, with 18 bases between them. The CDR3 DNA follows: TGTGCCAGCAGTTCCTCGGGGGGGCGCTTCGCTGGAAACACCATATATTTT. Translation gives CASSSSGGRFAGNTIYF.

This chain joins TRBV5-6 and TRBJ1-1, with 10 nucleotides matching TRBD1. V lost 5 bases and J lost 6; bases outside the gene matches: 7. Germline CDR1 and CDR2: SGHDT and YYEEEE. There are 14 residues in the CDR3. CDR3 amino acids: CASRGTGETPEAFF. The DNA of the CDR3 is TGTGCCAGCAGGGGGACAGGGGAAACCCCTGAAGCTTTCTTT.

The chain joins TRBV27 to TRBJ2-1, with 9 bases that match TRBD2. The junction had 8 bases not matched to a gene; V was cut back by 8 bases and J by 3 bases. Germline CDR1 reads MNHEY; CDR2 reads SMNVEV (reference sequence). This CDR3 contains 15 residues. DNA of the CDR3: TGTGCCAGCGGGGAACTAGCGGGTGGCTACAATGAGCAGTTCTTC. This codes for CASGELAGGYNEQFF.

The chain combines TRBV30 with TRBJ1-5, with 9 bases that match TRBD1. V trimming: 1 base; J trimming: 2 bases; junction bases outside the gene matches: 0. This CDR3 contains 14 residues. The germline V gene encodes CDR1 GTSNPN and CDR2 SVGIG (reference sequence). CDR3 region: CAWSGQGGNQPQHF. For the CDR3, the DNA is TGTGCCTGGAGTGGACAGGGGGGCAATCAGCCCCAGCATTTT. Supplemented by reference TRBV30 and TRBJ1-5, the full variable domain reads SQTIHQWPATLVQPVGSPLSLECTVEGTSNPNLYWYRQAAGRGLQLLFYSVGIGQISSEVPQNLSASRPQDRQFILSSKKLLLSDSGFYLCAWSGQGGNQPQHFGDGTRLSIL.

The chain employs TRBV7-3 and TRBJ2-7; 9 bases map to TRBD1. Germline V CDR1 and CDR2: SGHTA, FQGTGA. This CDR3 has 15 residues. V gave up 2 bases and J gave up 3 bases; unmatched junction bases: 5. CDR3 sequence reads: CASSLGPGQGYEQYF. CDR3 bases: TGTGCCAGCAGCTTAGGACCGGGACAGGGCTACGAGCAGTACTTC.

The chain uses TRBV7-2 and TRBJ2-1, with D possibly TRBD2 on 7 matching bases. The V gene's germline CDR1 is SGHTA and CDR2 FQGNSA. Trimming stripped 0 bases from V and 4 bases from J, with 10 bases between. The CDR3 contains 15 residues. The CDR3 DNA is TGTGCCAGCAGCTTAGCGGGGGGGCCTTACAATGAGCAGTTCTTC. As protein: CASSLAGGPYNEQFF.

The chain uses TRBV5-1 and TRBJ2-1; 7 bases fit TRBD1. CDR1 is SGHRS, CDR2 YFSETQ, per germline. The CDR3 is 14 residues long. J lost 5 bases, V lost 0 bases, and 2 bases had no gene match. CDR3 in amino acids: CASSLGQGDNEQFF. The CDR3 DNA reads as TGCGCCAGCAGCTTGGGGCAGGGGGACAATGAGCAGTTCTTC.

The genes are TRBV27 and TRBJ1-6; D not resolved. V was clipped by 2 bases and J by 8 bases, with 10 bases between them. The CDR3 sequence is 14 residues long. Germline V CDR1 and CDR2: MNHEY, SMNVEV (reference sequence). CDR3 amino acids: CASSLQKNYSPLHF. The DNA of the CDR3 is TGTGCCAGCAGTTTACAAAAAAACTATTCACCCCTCCACTTT.